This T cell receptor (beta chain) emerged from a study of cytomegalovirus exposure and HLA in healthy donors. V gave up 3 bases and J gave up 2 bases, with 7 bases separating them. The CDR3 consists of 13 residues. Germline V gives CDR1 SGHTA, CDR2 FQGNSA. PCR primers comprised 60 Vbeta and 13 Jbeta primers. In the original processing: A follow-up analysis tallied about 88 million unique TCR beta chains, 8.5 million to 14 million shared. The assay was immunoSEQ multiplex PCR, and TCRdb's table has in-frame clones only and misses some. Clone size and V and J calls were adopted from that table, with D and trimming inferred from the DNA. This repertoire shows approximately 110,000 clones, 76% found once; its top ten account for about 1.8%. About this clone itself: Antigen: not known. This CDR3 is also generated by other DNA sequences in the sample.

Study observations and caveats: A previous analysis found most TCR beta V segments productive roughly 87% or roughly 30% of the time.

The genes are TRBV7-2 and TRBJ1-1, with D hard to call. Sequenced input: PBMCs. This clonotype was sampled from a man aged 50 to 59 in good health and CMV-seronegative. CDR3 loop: CASSFGSNTEAFF. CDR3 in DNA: TGTGCCAGCAGCTTTGGTAGTAACACTGAAGCTTTCTTT.